These 27 T cell receptor beta chains originate from one sample sequenced in a study of T cells in Graves' hyperthyroidism and ophthalmopathy. Researchers amplified the TCR beta CDR3 regions from RNA transcripts. The HTBI set primed first-round TCR CDR3 RT-PCR. One entry per CDR3 protein results from TCRdb running MiXCR on the multiplex PCR reads. The sample records around 260,000 distinct CDR3 sequences, less than 30% being singletons. The sequenced sample consisted of blood. The receptors here all came from a man in his forties with Graves' hyperthyroidism that later progressed to Graves' ophthalmopathy.

This chain uses TRBV12-3 or TRBV12-4 with TRBJ2-4; 9 bases agree with TRBD1. The CDR3 is 14 amino acids. The J segment lost 9 bases and the V segment lost 5 bases, leaving 8 bases of the junction unmatched. DNA of the CDR3: TGTGCCAGCAGTCGGGACAGGGCGGTGGGCATTCAGTACTTC. Translating gives CASSRDRAVGIQYF.

This clonotype was recorded at least ten times. V and J are TRBV15 and TRBJ1-5; TRBD1 might be the D (5 bases). There are 15 residues in the CDR3. CDR1 and CDR2 from the germline V gene are LNHNV and YYDKDF (reference sequence). V lost 0 bases and J 6 bases, leaving 12 bases between the germline ends. The CDR3 loop reads CATSRDLGEGQPQHF. CDR3 coding DNA: TGTGCCACCAGCAGAGATTTGGGGGAGGGTCAGCCCCAGCATTTT.

This clonotype was observed many times. This chain links TRBV27 with TRBJ1-5; no firm D call. Looked up from germline, CDR1 is MNHEY and CDR2 is SMNVEV (reference sequence). V was trimmed by 1 base and J by 6 bases, leaving 4 bases between them. This CDR3 has 12 amino acids. CDR3 sequence (DNA): TGTGCCAGCAGTTTATTGGGTCAGCCCCAGCATTTT. Protein sequence: CASSLLGQPQHF.

The sample holds many counts of this clonotype. J is TRBJ2-7 and V is TRBV20-1; D possibly corresponds to TRBD1 (5 bases). The ends were cut back, 7 bases at V and 6 bases at J, with 19 bases in the middle. Germline V gene data show CDR1 as DFQATT and CDR2 as SNEGSKA (reference sequence). This CDR3 region has 13 residues. Here the CDR3 reads CSGGATVKSEQYF. CDR3 sequence (DNA): TGCAGTGGTGGGGCTACGGTTAAGTCCGAGCAGTACTTC.

In its sample, this clonotype was seen many times. This chain connects TRBV7-8 to TRBJ2-5; the D is unclear. V dropped 1 base and J dropped 6 bases, with 15 bases sitting between them. This CDR3 comprises 15 residues. Germline CDR1 and CDR2: SGHVS and FQNEAQ. This chain's CDR3 is CASSLGWLPGQTQYF. In nucleotides, the CDR3 is TGTGCCAGCAGCTTAGGGTGGCTCCCGGGCCAGACCCAGTACTTC.

This clonotype was seen many times. The chain uses TRBV9 and TRBJ1-6, with no clear D. The CDR3 spans 14 residues. CDR1 is SGDLS and CDR2 is YYNGEE in the germline V gene. Trimming left V 0 bases short and J 7 bases short, with 8 bases between. The chain's CDR3 is CASSVDQENSPLHF. Here the CDR3 DNA reads TGTGCCAGCAGCGTAGACCAGGAAAATTCACCCCTCCACTTT. Combining the CDR3 with reference TRBV9 and TRBJ1-6 gives the whole variable domain DSGVTQTPKHLITATGQRVTLRCSPRSGDLSVYWYQQSLDQGLQFLIQYYNGEERAKGNILERFSAQQFPDLHSELNLSSLELGDSALYFCASSVDQENSPLHFGNGTRLTVT.

This clonotype was found many times. This may be a read error: a much more frequent sequence differs by one nucleotide. This rearrangement joins TRBV28 to TRBJ2-7; no clear D. This CDR3 spans 11 amino acids. Germline CDR1 is MDHEN and CDR2 is SYDVKM. CDR3 residues: CAGSSPYEQYF. The DNA of the CDR3 is TGTGCCGGCAGCTCCCCCTACGAGCAGTACTTC.

The chain combines TRBV24-1 with TRBJ2-7; 8 positions match TRBD1. The CDR3 totals 15 residues. Germline V gene data show CDR1 as KGHDR and CDR2 as SFDVKD. Losses at the gene ends were 3 bases for V and 3 bases for J; bases not matched to a gene: 6. The CDR3 DNA reads as TGTGCCACCAGTGATCCTAAACAGGGGGTCTACGAGCAGTACTTC. Translated, it gives CATSDPKQGVYEQYF.

On this clonotype itself: This may come from a read error, since a much larger clone is one base off. V usage is TRBV28 and J usage is TRBJ2-7, with TRBD2 matching 11 bases. The CDR3 has 14 amino acids. Looked up from germline, CDR1 is MDHEN and CDR2 is SYDVKM. The V gene end was trimmed by 3 bases and the J gene end by 3 bases; junction bases not matched to a gene: 1. CDR3 coding DNA: TGTGCCAGCAGTTTGGGACTAGCGGTCTACGAGCAGTACTTC. Encoded protein: CASSLGLAVYEQYF.

CDR3 sequence reads: CASTDSLRGEQYF. CDR3 DNA: TGTGCCAGCACGGACTCCCTCCGGGGAGAGCAGTACTTC. The chain couples TRBV6-1 to TRBJ2-7, with D tentatively TRBD2 (5 bases). CDR1 is MNHNS and CDR2 is SASEGT in the germline V gene. The CDR3 sequence is 13 residues long. Deletions cut 7 bases from V and 7 bases from J, with 17 bases between.

In its sample, this clonotype was seen many times. The J gene is TRBJ1-1, the V gene TRBV19; D might be TRBD1 (5 bases). V was trimmed by 4 bases and J by 3 bases, leaving 18 bases between them. Germline V gives CDR1 LNHDA, CDR2 SQIVND (reference sequence). CDR3 length: 16 residues. DNA for the CDR3: TGTGCCAGTAGTAGAGGGAGAGGGGTCGGGCACACTGAAGCTTTCTTT. It is translated as CASSRGRGVGHTEAFF.

The chain combines TRBV20-1 with TRBJ2-5; TRBD2 aligns across 9 bases. The ends lost 0 bases at V and 1 base at J; junction bases unmatched: 3. The CDR3 runs 15 residues. CDR1 and CDR2 from the germline V gene are DFQATT and SNEGSKA (reference sequence). The CDR3, as DNA: TGCAGTGCTAGAGACCTAGCGGGAATCCAAGAGACCCAGTACTTC. Translating it yields CSARDLAGIQETQYF.

This clonotype was observed many times. The rearrangement uses TRBV11-2 and TRBJ1-1; D is ambiguous. Germline V lookup: CDR1 SGHAT, CDR2 FQNNGV. Trimming shortened V by 5 bases and J by 1 base, and 17 bases separated the two germline ends. The CDR3 runs to 16 residues. The CDR3 region is CASSPQFSSGNTEAFF. The CDR3, as DNA: TGTGCCAGCAGCCCGCAGTTCTCCTCAGGGAACACTGAAGCTTTCTTT.

V gene TRBV28 combines with J gene TRBJ2-5; D not certain. CDR1 is MDHEN and CDR2 is SYDVKM in the germline V gene. The CDR3 contains 14 residues. Trimming removed 5 bases at V and 5 bases at J, with 15 bases between. CDR3 residues: CASSTVHLGETQYF. In nucleotides, the CDR3 is TGTGCCAGCAGTACCGTCCACCTGGGGGAGACCCAGTACTTC.

This clonotype showed up many times. The genes are TRBV29-1 and TRBJ2-5, with D perhaps matching TRBD2 (6 bases). Germline-derived CDR1 and CDR2 are SQVTM and ANQGSEA. This CDR3 is 13 amino acids long. Deletions cut 4 bases from V and 9 bases from J, with 18 bases between. CDR3 sequence (DNA): TGCAGCGTTGGATGGGGGGTCAGAGGGTCCCAGTACTTC. Translated: CSVGWGVRGSQYF.

This chain connects TRBV11-2 to TRBJ2-5; TRBD2 aligns across 15 bases. Germline V lookup: CDR1 SGHAT, CDR2 FQNNGV. J gave up 7 bases and V 4 bases, and 10 bases lay outside the gene matches. This CDR3 has 17 residues. Here the CDR3 DNA reads TGTGCCAGCAGCTCCGGACTAGCGGGAGGGCCCGACGTGACCCAGTACTTC. Translating it yields CASSSGLAGGPDVTQYF.

This clonotype was seen at least ten times. The chain uses TRBV12-3 or TRBV12-4 and TRBJ1-2, with D possibly TRBD1 on 6 matching bases. The CDR3 loop spans 13 amino acids. The V gene lost 6 bases and the J gene lost 0 bases, with 8 bases spanning the gap. Here the CDR3 DNA reads TGTGCCAGCAGGGACAGCGCTAACTATGGCTACACCTTC. Translation gives CASRDSANYGYTF.

This clonotype was recorded at least ten times. The J gene is TRBJ1-1, the V gene TRBV12-3 or TRBV12-4, with D tentatively TRBD1 (6 bases). This CDR3 is built from 12 residues. Between the trimmed V and J ends, which lost 9 bases and 3 bases, there was a span of 11 bases. In DNA, the CDR3 is TGTGCCAGTAACAGGGACCACACTGAAGCTTTCTTT. Translating it yields CASNRDHTEAFF.

This clonotype was seen more than once but under ten times. The chain combines TRBV12-3 or TRBV12-4 with TRBJ1-1; 9 bases are a match to TRBD1. V was clipped by 3 bases and J by 5 bases; unmatched bases: 4. The length of the CDR3 is 14 residues. CDR3 nucleotide sequence: TGTGCCAGCAGTTTCCGGGACAGGGTTACTGAAGCTTTCTTT. This gives the protein CASSFRDRVTEAFF.

This clonotype has at least ten counts. V and J are TRBV27 and TRBJ1-5; TRBD1 is a possible D gene (6 bases). CDR1 and CDR2 from the germline V gene are MNHEY and SMNVEV (reference sequence). The CDR3 is 13 amino acids. The ends were cut back, 5 bases at V and 6 bases at J, with 11 bases in the middle. CDR3 sequence: CASSPIRGQPQHF. The CDR3 nucleotides are TGTGCCAGCAGTCCCATCAGGGGTCAGCCCCAGCATTTT.

This clonotype was picked up many times. The chain carries TRBV12-5 and TRBJ2-2; 7 positions match TRBD2. Trimming cost V 9 bases and J 3 bases; bases outside gene matches: 4. Germline CDR1 reads LGHNT; CDR2 reads FRNRAP. The CDR3 length is 13 residues. CDR3 DNA: TGTGCTAGCGGGACTACCCACACCGGGGAGCTGTTTTTT. It codes for CASGTTHTGELFF.

This clonotype was observed a handful of times. This sequence joins TRBV6-5 and TRBJ1-2, with a weak D call TRBD1 (5 bases). Trimming shortened V by 0 bases and J by 4 bases, and 12 bases separated the two germline ends. Germline loops: CDR1 MNHEY, CDR2 SVGAGI. This CDR3 has 15 amino acids. The CDR3 loop is CASSYSIAGGYGYTF. As DNA, the CDR3 is TGTGCCAGCAGTTACTCCATCGCGGGGGGCTATGGCTACACCTTC.

The table lists this clonotype with many counts. The V gene is TRBV3-1, the J gene TRBJ2-6; 7 positions match TRBD2. The CDR3 totals 17 residues. CDR1 LGHDT and CDR2 YNNKEL come from the germline V gene (reference sequence). V shed 5 bases and J 0 bases; nucleotides not matched to a gene: 7. The CDR3 nucleotides are TGTGCCAGCAGCTTAGGGAGGGCCGTCTCTGGGGCCAACGTCCTGACTTTC. Translated, it gives CASSLGRAVSGANVLTF.

As regards this clonotype: Germline is not matched at one junction end, which may reflect a read error. This sequence joins TRBV9 and TRBJ2-7; D possibly matches TRBD1 or TRBD2 (6 bases each). Germline V gene data show CDR1 as SGDLS and CDR2 as YYNGEE. The CDR3 runs 16 residues. Here the CDR3 reads CACSVGGTHSSYEQYF. The CDR3 bases are TGTGCCTGCAGCGTAGGAGGGACACATAGCTCCTACGAGCAGTACTTC.

This clonotype was observed many times. The rearrangement uses TRBV6-5 and TRBJ1-5, with D maybe TRBD1 (5 bases). This CDR3 contains 15 residues. CDR1 MNHEY and CDR2 SVGAGI come from the germline V gene. Between the trimmed V and J ends, which lost 4 bases and 5 bases, there was a span of 15 bases. The CDR3 loop is CASSSPGTGDQPQHF. CDR3 in DNA: TGTGCCAGCAGTTCGCCGGGGACGGGGGATCAGCCCCAGCATTTT.

CDR3 sequence: CASSRGTDEVNTEAFF. The DNA for the CDR3 is TGTGCCAGCAGCCGAGGGACAGATGAGGTGAACACTGAAGCTTTCTTT. V and J are TRBV11-1 and TRBJ1-1, with TRBD1 matching over 7 bases. Unmatched junction bases numbered 9, after V lost 5 bases and J lost 0 bases. CDR3 length: 16 amino acids. In germline, CDR1 is SGHAT, CDR2 FQDESV (reference sequence).

The V gene is TRBV6-1, the J gene TRBJ2-7; TRBD2 matches at 7 bases. Germline trimming cut 6 bases from V and 4 bases from J; bases unmatched to any gene: 12. The germline V gene has CDR1 MNHNS and CDR2 SASEGT. CDR3 length equals 15 residues. The CDR3 loop is CASSPTGTTTYEQYF. CDR3 nucleotide sequence: TGTGCCAGCAGCCCCACCGGGACTACCACTTACGAGCAGTACTTC.